These 9 T cell receptor beta chains originate from one sample sequenced in a study of CD8 T cells in Susac syndrome. A quantity of about 0.5 to 1 ug RNA underwent reverse transcription using random hexamers. TCRdb reprocessed the immunoSEQ multiplex PCR reads via MiXCR and lists one record per CDR3 protein. The sample contains about 60,000 distinct CDR3 sequences, 90% to 95% of which appear only once. The sequencing sample was made of CD8+ T cells from PBMCs. These receptors were collected from a human donor in good health.

This chain connects TRBV4-1 to TRBJ2-1; 8 nucleotides agree with TRBD2. Germline V gene sequence: CDR1 MGHRA, CDR2 YSYEKL. This CDR3 region has 16 residues. V was pared by 0 bases and J by 4 bases, with 5 bases of the junction left unmatched. CDR3 region: CASSQDWTGGYNEQFF. CDR3 nucleotide sequence: TGCGCCAGCAGCCAAGATTGGACGGGGGGGTACAATGAGCAGTTCTTC.

This clonotype was observed once. This chain joins TRBV4-3 and TRBJ1-5, with TRBD1 matching 9 bases. The CDR3 length is 15 residues. Trimming at V came to 0 bases and at J to 5 bases, leaving 2 bases not matched to a gene. The V gene's germline CDR1 is LGHNA and CDR2 YSLEER. CDR3 nucleotide sequence: TGCGCCAGCAGCCAAGACGGGACAGGGTATCAGCCCCAGCATTTT. Translating it yields CASSQDGTGYQPQHF.

The chain links TRBV9 to TRBJ1-1; 8 positions agree with TRBD1. The CDR3 spans 14 residues. J lost 2 bases, V lost 3 bases, and 3 bases had no gene match. The germline V gene encodes CDR1 SGDLS and CDR2 YYNGEE. The CDR3 protein is CASSETGGNTEAFF. The CDR3 nucleotides are TGTGCCAGCAGCGAAACAGGGGGTAACACTGAAGCTTTCTTT.

This rearrangement joins TRBV5-4 to TRBJ2-1, with 12 nucleotides matching TRBD2. The V gene end was trimmed by 4 bases and the J gene end by 5 bases; junction bases not matched to a gene: 13. CDR1 and CDR2 (germline): SGHNT, YYREEE (reference sequence). The CDR3 loop spans 18 amino acids. The CDR3 reads CASSRRLAGAFLHNEQFF. The CDR3 DNA follows: TGTGCCAGCAGCAGAAGACTAGCGGGGGCCTTCCTTCACAATGAGCAGTTCTTC.

The rearrangement links TRBV13 to TRBJ1-2; 7 positions match TRBD1. Per the germline V gene, CDR1 is PRHDT and CDR2 is FYEKMQ (reference sequence). CDR3 length equals 15 residues. The V and J ends lost 5 bases and 8 bases, in that order; junction bases with no gene match: 14. In DNA form, the CDR3 reads TGTGCCAGCAGCACCCGACAGGGCCTGGACGGGGGCTACACCTTC. It yields the protein CASSTRQGLDGGYTF.

This chain connects TRBV7-9 to TRBJ2-7, with D tentatively TRBD1 (6 bases). The CDR3 has 15 amino acids. Germline loops: CDR1 SEHNR, CDR2 FQNEAQ (reference sequence). The V and J ends lost 4 bases and 6 bases respectively, with 19 bases between them. DNA of the CDR3: TGTGCCAGCAGCTCCCTGGGGATAACGGACAGCGAGCAGTACTTC. Protein: CASSSLGITDSEQYF.

The genes are TRBV6-1 and TRBJ2-1, with 10 bases fitting TRBD2. In germline, CDR1 is MNHNS, CDR2 SASEGT. Unmatched junction bases numbered 9, after V lost 5 bases and J lost 5 bases. The CDR3 contains 16 residues. Here the CDR3 reads CASSRPGLASDNEQFF. CDR3 DNA sequence: TGTGCCAGCAGTCGCCCGGGACTAGCGTCCGACAATGAGCAGTTCTTC.

CDR3 coding DNA: TGTGCCAGCACCGAAGGACCGGGACATGGCTACACCTTC. Its protein is CASTEGPGHGYTF. The rearrangement links TRBV6-5 to TRBJ1-2, with a weak D call TRBD1 (5 bases). Trimming pared 7 bases from V and 6 bases from J, leaving 15 bases between. CDR1 is MNHEY and CDR2 is SVGAGI in the germline V gene. The CDR3 totals 13 residues.

The chain couples TRBV6-5 to TRBJ1-2; 8 bases are a match to TRBD1. CDR1 and CDR2 (germline): MNHEY, SVGAGI. J gave up 3 bases and V 2 bases, and 8 bases lay outside the gene matches. There are 16 residues in the CDR3. CDR3 amino acids: CASSYVGQEDYYGYTF. CDR3 bases: TGTGCCAGCAGTTACGTGGGACAGGAAGATTACTATGGCTACACCTTC.